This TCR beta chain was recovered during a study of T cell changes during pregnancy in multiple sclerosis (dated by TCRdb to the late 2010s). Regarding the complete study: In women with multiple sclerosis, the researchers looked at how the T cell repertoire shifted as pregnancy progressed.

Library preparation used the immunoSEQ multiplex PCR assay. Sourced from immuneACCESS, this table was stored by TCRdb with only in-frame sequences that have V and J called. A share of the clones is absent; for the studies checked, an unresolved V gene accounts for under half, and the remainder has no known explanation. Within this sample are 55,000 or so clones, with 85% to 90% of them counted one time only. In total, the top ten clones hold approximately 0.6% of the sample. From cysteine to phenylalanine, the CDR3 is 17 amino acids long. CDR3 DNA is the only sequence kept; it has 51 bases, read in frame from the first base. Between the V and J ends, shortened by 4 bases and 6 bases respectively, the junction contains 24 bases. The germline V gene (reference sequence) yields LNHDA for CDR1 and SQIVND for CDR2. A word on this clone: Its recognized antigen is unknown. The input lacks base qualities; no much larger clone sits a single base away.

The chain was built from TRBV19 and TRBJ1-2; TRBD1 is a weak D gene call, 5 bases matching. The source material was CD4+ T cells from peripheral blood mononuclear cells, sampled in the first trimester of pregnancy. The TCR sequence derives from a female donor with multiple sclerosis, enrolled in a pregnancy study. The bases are TGTGCCAGTAGTACAAACCTTCGGGGGTCCGTTTTCCATGGCTACACCTTC. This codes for CASSTNLRGSVFHGYTF.